The 16 T cell receptor beta chains reported below all come from one sample, sequenced in a study of T-cell reconstitution after alpha-beta-depleted transplantation in children. As it was prepared, the TCRbeta library received unique molecular identifiers. Each CDR3 protein is one row after TCRdb ran MiXCR on the PCR reads. The sample holds some 840,000 distinct CDR3 sequences, approximately 15% seen once. The sample was PBMCs, mostly from graft donor cells, taken 360 days after TCRalphabeta/CD19-depleted stem cell transplant. The receptors were gathered from a male patient younger than 18 who had a stem cell transplant for acute lymphoblastic leukemia, so the T cells may come from the graft donor.

This clonotype has just a few counts. This chain uses TRBV12-3 or TRBV12-4 with TRBJ2-3; D is tentatively TRBD1 or TRBD2 (5 bases each). Trimming pared 6 bases from V and 2 bases from J, leaving 12 bases between. CDR3 length: 14 amino acids. This chain's CDR3 is CASSGAYTTDTQYF. Here the CDR3 DNA reads TGTGCCAGCAGCGGGGCCTACACCACAGATACGCAGTATTTT.

The V and J genes are TRBV6-2 or TRBV6-3 and TRBJ2-1; 9 bases agree with TRBD2. The CDR3 runs 16 residues. V shed 5 bases, J shed 9 bases, and the junction held 14 bases outside the gene matches. Germline V gene sequence: CDR1 MNHEY, CDR2 SVGEGT. The CDR3 nucleotides are TGTGCCAGCAGTCAGACTAGCGGTAATTACTTAGGTGAGCAGTTCTTC. This gives the protein CASSQTSGNYLGEQFF.

J is TRBJ2-3 and V is TRBV9; D possibly corresponds to TRBD1 (6 bases). The CDR3 runs 14 residues. Germline V gene lookup returns CDR1 SGDLS and CDR2 YYNGEE. Trimming removed 1 base at V and 6 bases at J, with 12 bases between. The CDR3 region is CASSVLGARDTQYF. In nucleotides, the CDR3 is TGTGCCAGCAGCGTATTGGGGGCCCGGGATACGCAGTATTTT.

This clonotype was seen a few times. This chain joins TRBV27 and TRBJ1-4; no definite D call. Trimming took off 5 bases at V and 5 bases at J, with 12 bases between the two ends. The germline CDR1 and CDR2 sequences are MNHEY and SMNVEV (reference sequence). The CDR3 loop spans 14 amino acids. For the CDR3, the DNA is TGTGCCAGCAGTCCTTATCGCGGGAATGAAAAACTGTTTTTT. Encoded protein: CASSPYRGNEKLFF.

This clonotype is a singleton in its sample. One junction end does not reproduce the germline sequence, and a read error may be involved. V usage is TRBV19 and J usage is TRBJ2-2, with a possible D match to TRBD2 (5 bases). CDR3 size: 10 residues. In germline, CDR1 is LNHDA, CDR2 SQIVND (reference sequence). Here the CDR3 reads CASRHGELYF. The CDR3 nucleotides read TGTGCCAGTAGGCACGGGGAGCTGTATTTT.

This clonotype was seen many times. This chain joins TRBV7-8 and TRBJ2-2, with 14 positions matching TRBD2. J lost 6 bases, V lost 7 bases, and 1 base had no gene match. CDR3 length: 14 residues. Germline assignment: CDR1 SGHVS and CDR2 FQNEAQ. CDR3 region: CASTGLAGAGELFF. CDR3 coding DNA: TGTGCCAGCACGGGACTAGCGGGAGCCGGGGAGCTGTTTTTT.

In this sample, this clonotype turned up many times. This chain uses TRBV7-6 with TRBJ2-1; a possible D gene is TRBD2 (6 bases). Per germline, CDR1 SGHVS and CDR2 FNYEAQ. CDR3 length: 14 residues. Between the trimmed V and J ends, which lost 1 base and 4 bases, there was a span of 8 bases. The CDR3 bases are TGTGCCAGCAGCTTAGGGACTATGTACAATGAGCAGTTCTTC. Amino acid sequence: CASSLGTMYNEQFF. Full variable domain (rest looked up from reference TRBV7-6 and TRBJ2-1): GAGVSQSPRYKVTKRGQDVALRCDPISGHVSLYWYRQALGQGPEFLTYFNYEAQQDKSGLPNDRFSAERPEGSISTLTIQRTEQRDSAMYRCASSLGTMYNEQFFGPGTRLTVL.

In this sample, this clonotype turned up a few times. J is TRBJ2-1 and V is TRBV15; D possibly corresponds to TRBD2 (5 bases). The CDR3 spans 15 residues. V lost 5 bases and J 0 bases, leaving 11 bases between the germline ends. The germline gives CDR1 LNHNV, CDR2 YYDKDF (reference sequence). The CDR3 DNA reads as TGTGCCACCAGCGCCGGACTGCACTCCTACAATGAGCAGTTCTTC. Amino acid sequence: CATSAGLHSYNEQFF.

This clonotype has only a few counts. The chain is built from TRBV29-1 and TRBJ2-7, with D possibly matching TRBD2 (5 bases). The CDR3 is made up of 14 amino acids. With 3 bases removed from V and 2 bases from J, the gap between germline ends came to 14 bases. Per the germline V gene, CDR1 is SQVTM and CDR2 is ANQGSEA. CDR3 in DNA: TGCAGCGTTGATACCGGGGAGAGGACCTACGAGCAGTACTTC. Its translation is CSVDTGERTYEQYF.

The chain has TRBV29-1 and TRBJ1-2; 7 bases align to TRBD1. Germline-derived CDR1 and CDR2 are SQVTM and ANQGSEA. This CDR3 comprises 13 residues. J gave up 6 bases and V 7 bases, and 11 bases lay outside the gene matches. The CDR3 here is CSALSAGGDGYTF. CDR3 nucleotides: TGCAGCGCCCTGTCGGCAGGGGGTGATGGCTACACCTTC.

This chain links TRBV6-2 or TRBV6-3 with TRBJ2-2, with D perhaps TRBD1 (6 bases). The CDR3 is 15 residues long. Trimming removed 0 bases at V and 6 bases at J, with 11 bases between. Germline values: CDR1 MNHEY, CDR2 SVGEGT. Here the CDR3 reads CASSYSRRGSGELFF. The CDR3 nucleotides are TGTGCCAGCAGTTACTCACGAAGGGGGTCCGGGGAGCTGTTTTTT.

The chain combines TRBV27 with TRBJ2-1, with TRBD2 identical over 8 bases. This CDR3 has 16 amino acids. J was trimmed by 3 bases and V by 7 bases; bases with no gene match: 11. Germline CDR1 and CDR2: MNHEY and SMNVEV (reference sequence). CDR3 nucleotides: TGTGCCAGCACCGCTTTCAGCGGGGGCCTCTACAATGAGCAGTTCTTC. This codes for CASTAFSGGLYNEQFF.

V usage is TRBV6-1 and J usage is TRBJ2-1, with D uncertain. The germline V gene has CDR1 MNHNS and CDR2 SASEGT. V dropped 6 bases and J dropped 0 bases, with 9 bases sitting between them. There are 14 residues in the CDR3. CDR3 sequence reads: CASSVGFSYNEQFF. For the CDR3, the DNA is TGTGCCAGCAGCGTAGGATTCTCCTACAATGAGCAGTTCTTC.

This clonotype occurred a few times. The chain couples TRBV5-4 to TRBJ2-1; 10 nucleotides line up with TRBD2. This CDR3 has 18 residues. Trimming removed 3 bases from V and 0 bases from J; junction bases left unmatched: 9. CDR1 and CDR2 from the germline V gene are SGHNT and YYREEE (reference sequence). CDR3 coding DNA: TGTGCCAGCAGCTCCCCGGGACTAGCGATGAGCTCCTACAATGAGCAGTTCTTC. Translating gives CASSSPGLAMSSYNEQFF.

This clonotype was counted a few times. J is TRBJ2-7 and V is TRBV3-1; TRBD2 aligns across 10 bases. This CDR3 comprises 14 residues. Germline V gene data show CDR1 as LGHDT and CDR2 as YNNKEL (reference sequence). V lost 6 bases to trimming and J lost 5 bases; unmatched junction nucleotides: 7. CDR3: CASRLAGDTDEQYF. CDR3 bases: TGTGCCAGCAGGCTAGCGGGAGACACCGACGAGCAGTACTTC.

Only a few counts were recorded for this clonotype. V usage is TRBV20-1 and J usage is TRBJ2-1; TRBD1 matches at 9 bases. From germline, CDR1 is DFQATT and CDR2 SNEGSKA (reference sequence). The CDR3 contains 16 residues. V trimming: 6 bases; J trimming: 4 bases; junction bases outside the gene matches: 13. This chain's CDR3 is CSALKYGTGKYNEQFF. CDR3 nucleotide sequence: TGCAGTGCCCTGAAATACGGGACAGGGAAATACAATGAGCAGTTCTTC.